The next 29 T cell receptor beta chains were all read from a single sample in a study of Ad26.COV2.S vaccination and SARS-CoV-2 variants. Generated by immunoSEQ multiplex PCR, the TCRdb table keeps only in-frame clones and is missing some. The sample comprises 380,000 or so clones, about 80% of which are singletons, and nearly 7.5% rests with the top ten. The treatment is: some 19 received Ad26.COV2.S at low or high dose, single or two shots; roughly 5 received placebo; per-sample allocation not given. Repertoires come from day 63 after the first vaccine or placebo injection. The material was peripheral blood, obtained in a trial of Ad26.COV2.S vaccine versus placebo. Receptor source: a person aged 18-60 years who received the Ad26.COV2.S COVID-19 vaccine or a placebo.

The genes are TRBV30 and TRBJ2-7; no reliable D call. CDR3 length: 11 amino acids. Germline V gives CDR1 GTSNPN, CDR2 SVGIG (reference sequence). With 7 bases removed from V and 1 base from J, the gap between germline ends came to 8 bases. The CDR3 loop is CAYAKSYEQYF. The CDR3 DNA follows: TGTGCCTACGCTAAGTCCTACGAGCAGTACTTC. The full variable domain, its missing parts supplied by reference TRBV30 and TRBJ2-7, is SQTIHQWPATLVQPVGSPLSLECTVEGTSNPNLYWYRQAAGRGLQLLFYSVGIGQISSEVPQNLSASRPQDRQFILSSKKLLLSDSGFYLCAYAKSYEQYFGPGTRLTVT.

The gene calls are TRBV29-1 and TRBJ2-3; no clear D. The CDR3 has 16 residues. Trimming removed 0 bases from V and 6 bases from J, with 19 bases in between. Germline V lookup: CDR1 SQVTM, CDR2 ANQGSEA. The CDR3 region is CSVEDPRLGRIDTQYF. Written as DNA, the CDR3 is TGCAGCGTTGAAGATCCCAGGTTAGGGCGAATCGATACGCAGTATTTT.

The genes are TRBV18 and TRBJ1-1, with D unclear. Germline lookup yields CDR1 KGHSH and CDR2 LQKENI. The CDR3 length is 14 residues. Trimming removed 2 bases from V and 0 bases from J, with 7 bases in between. CDR3 protein: CASSPTRMNTEAFF. In DNA, the CDR3 is TGTGCCAGCTCACCAACAAGGATGAACACTGAAGCTTTCTTT.

Only one count was recorded for this clone. V is TRBV4-1 and J is TRBJ1-1, with 8 positions matching TRBD1. CDR3 size: 15 residues. Trimming took 3 bases from V and 4 from J; bases not matched to a gene: 7. CDR1 is MGHRA, CDR2 YSYEKL, per germline. CDR3 DNA sequence: TGCGCCAGCAGCCAGCAGGGGGCAGGTGTCACTGAAGCTTTCTTT. This gives the protein CASSQQGAGVTEAFF.

This rearrangement joins TRBV18 to TRBJ1-5; no clear D gene. The germline gives CDR1 KGHSH, CDR2 LQKENI. Trimming stripped 0 bases from V and 7 bases from J, with 13 bases between. This CDR3 contains 15 residues. The CDR3 DNA reads TGTGCCAGCTCACCACCCGGGCAGGTCGTACAGCCCCAGCATTTT. This translates into CASSPPGQVVQPQHF.

V gene TRBV5-1 combines with J gene TRBJ2-7, with D possibly being TRBD2 (6 bases). V was cut by 2 bases and J by 0 bases, with 12 bases left in between. This CDR3 contains 15 residues. Germline CDR1 reads SGHRS; CDR2 reads YFSETQ. The CDR3 is CASSFQAGSSYEQYF. CDR3 bases: TGCGCCAGCAGCTTTCAGGCGGGGAGCTCCTACGAGCAGTACTTC.

The chain has TRBV9 and TRBJ2-2; D is possibly TRBD1 (5 bases). Trimming removed 4 bases from V and 7 bases from J, with 14 bases in between. CDR1 SGDLS and CDR2 YYNGEE come from the germline V gene. This CDR3 contains 14 residues. CDR3 protein: CASSNQGTIGELFF. The DNA of the CDR3 is TGTGCCAGCAGCAACCAGGGAACGATCGGGGAGCTGTTTTTT.

For this clone: At the DNA level, this CDR3 is encoded by other sequences in the same sample as well. This chain connects TRBV3-1 (or the pseudogene TRBV3-2) to TRBJ2-2; 7 nucleotides match TRBD2. Germline-derived CDR1 and CDR2 are LGHDT and YNNKEL (reference sequence). This CDR3 is built from 14 residues. V dropped 4 bases and J dropped 1; count of bases not matched to a gene: 0. CDR3 sequence (DNA): TGTGCCAGCAGCCGGGGGGGGAACACCGGGGAGCTGTTTTTT. It codes for CASSRGGNTGELFF.

The rearrangement uses TRBV15 and TRBJ1-2, with 8 bases lining up with TRBD1. The germline gives CDR1 LNHNV, CDR2 YYDKDF (reference sequence). V lost 1 base to trimming and J lost 6 bases; unmatched junction nucleotides: 7. The CDR3 totals 15 residues. The CDR3 sequence is CATSRVRTGMDGYTF. The DNA of the CDR3 is TGTGCCACCAGCAGAGTTCGGACAGGGATGGATGGCTACACCTTC.

This clone was seen a handful of times. The chain carries TRBV7-9 and TRBJ1-1; 7 nucleotides line up with TRBD1. J lost 6 bases, V lost 5 bases, and 12 bases had no gene match. The CDR3 runs 15 residues. Germline-derived CDR1 and CDR2 are SEHNR and FQNEAQ (reference sequence). The CDR3 DNA follows: TGTGCCAGCAGCCCAAGACAGGGCGTGGGGCCTGAAGCTTTCTTT. Translation: CASSPRQGVGPEAFF.

The V gene is TRBV20-1, the J gene TRBJ1-1, with D possibly TRBD1 on 6 matching bases. Germline CDR1 and CDR2: DFQATT and SNEGSKA (reference sequence). Trimming shortened V by 6 bases and J by 5 bases, and 10 bases separated the two germline ends. The CDR3 is 11 residues long. The CDR3 nucleotides read TGCAGTGCACAGGGCTCTACTGAAGCTTTCTTT. This translates into CSAQGSTEAFF.

This CDR3 is CATSVIGGPLHF. CDR3 nucleotide sequence: TGTGCCACCAGTGTCATCGGGGGACCGCTCCACTTT. The rearrangement joins TRBV24-1 to TRBJ1-6; D perhaps matches TRBD1 (5 bases). Trimming stripped 5 bases from V and 16 bases from J, with 14 bases between. Germline CDR1 reads KGHDR; CDR2 reads SFDVKD. This CDR3 is 12 amino acids long.

The rearrangement links TRBV7-2 to TRBJ2-3; D perhaps matches TRBD2 (6 bases). The germline V and J ends were trimmed by 4 bases and 7 bases, with 21 bases remaining between them. The CDR3 covers 16 residues. Germline CDR1 SGHTA, CDR2 FQGNSA. The CDR3 spells CASSSLWTTRTYTQYF. In DNA form, the CDR3 reads TGTGCCAGCAGCTCTCTTTGGACTACCCGAACATATACGCAGTATTTT.

The chain has TRBV6-5 and TRBJ1-4; no clear D. Germline CDR1 reads MNHEY; CDR2 reads SVGAGI. This CDR3 is built from 12 residues. Trimming stripped 5 bases from V and 4 bases from J, with 5 bases between. CDR3 DNA: TGTGCCAGCAGTCTTCTTAATGAAAAACTGTTTTTT. It is translated as CASSLLNEKLFF.

The chain recombines TRBV12-3 or TRBV12-4 with TRBJ2-5; D possibly matches TRBD1 or TRBD2 (5 bases each). There are 12 residues in the CDR3. Trimming pared 0 bases from V and 10 bases from J, leaving 9 bases between. CDR3 in DNA: TGTGCCAGCAGTTTAGCCCGAGGGGTCCAGTACTTC. Amino acids: CASSLARGVQYF.

V gene TRBV4-2 combines with J gene TRBJ2-7; tentatively, D is TRBD2 (6 bases). Trimming left V 4 bases short and J 7 bases short, with 20 bases between. This CDR3 comprises 15 residues. The germline V gene encodes CDR1 LGHNA and CDR2 YNFKEQ. The CDR3 sequence: CASSRFGGVNGEQYF. The CDR3 bases are TGTGCCAGCAGCCGATTTGGCGGGGTGAACGGTGAGCAGTACTTC.

This clone was counted between two and nine times. This chain joins TRBV5-6 and TRBJ2-5; 7 bases agree with TRBD2. CDR1 SGHDT and CDR2 YYEEEE come from the germline V gene. This CDR3 comprises 14 residues. V lost 4 bases to trimming and J lost 7 bases; unmatched junction nucleotides: 10. DNA for the CDR3: TGTGCCAGCAGCACCGGGGAGGGCCTTGGGACCCAGTACTTC. This codes for CASSTGEGLGTQYF.

The CDR3 reads CASSADSYTEAFF. CDR3 sequence (DNA): TGTGCCAGCAGCGCCGACAGTTACACTGAAGCTTTCTTT. The chain couples TRBV7-6 to TRBJ1-1, with a possible D match to TRBD1 (5 bases). CDR1 and CDR2 from the germline V gene are SGHVS and FNYEAQ. V shed 5 bases and J shed 3 bases, with 10 bases lying between them. The CDR3 runs 13 residues.

The chain is built from TRBV5-1 and TRBJ2-2; no clear D. The germline V gene encodes CDR1 SGHRS and CDR2 YFSETQ. The CDR3 is 12 amino acids. Trimming removed 8 bases at V and 5 bases at J, with 10 bases between. As DNA, the CDR3 is TGCGCCAGTCTTATAAAAACCGGGGAGCTGTTTTTT. Amino acids: CASLIKTGELFF.

The rearrangement links TRBV5-6 to TRBJ2-7; D possibly corresponds to TRBD1 (6 bases). V shed 1 base and J shed 7 bases, with 18 bases lying between them. The germline V gene encodes CDR1 SGHDT and CDR2 YYEEEE. The CDR3 sequence is 15 residues long. This chain's CDR3 is CASSLSPTGPREQYF. Written as DNA, the CDR3 is TGTGCCAGCAGCTTGTCCCCGACAGGCCCAAGGGAGCAGTACTTC.

The chain carries TRBV18 and TRBJ1-5, with no clear D. The CDR3 totals 13 residues. Germline CDR1 reads KGHSH; CDR2 reads LQKENI. Trimming pared 2 bases from V and 3 bases from J, leaving 5 bases between. CDR3 loop: CASSPSDNQPQHF. The CDR3 nucleotides are TGTGCCAGCTCACCATCCGACAATCAGCCCCAGCATTTT.

The chain combines TRBV2 with TRBJ2-1; D unclear. The germline V and J ends were trimmed by 8 bases and 0 bases, with 8 bases remaining between them. Per germline, CDR1 SNHLY and CDR2 FYNNEI. CDR3 length: 13 residues. The CDR3 coding sequence is TGTGCCAGCGAGGCTAGCTCCTACAATGAGCAGTTCTTC. It translates to CASEASSYNEQFF.

J is TRBJ2-2 and V is TRBV18; TRBD2 matches at 8 bases. The germline V gene has CDR1 KGHSH and CDR2 LQKENI. The CDR3 consists of 16 residues. J gave up 4 bases and V 1 base, and 5 bases lay outside the gene matches. The CDR3 is CASSPQSGRGTGELFF. The CDR3 DNA follows: TGTGCCAGCTCACCACAAAGCGGGAGAGGCACCGGGGAGCTGTTTTTT.

CDR3 sequence (DNA): TGTGCCAGTAGTATAGAAGGAGGGGTTTGGACTGAAGCTTTCTTT. It encodes CASSIEGGVWTEAFF. The chain joins TRBV19 to TRBJ1-1; D is perhaps TRBD1 (5 bases). V lost 0 bases and J lost 5, with 13 bases in between. The germline CDR1 and CDR2 sequences are LNHDA and SQIVND (reference sequence). CDR3 size: 15 residues.

The chain uses TRBV3-1 (or the pseudogene TRBV3-2) and TRBJ1-6; no clear D gene. Per germline, CDR1 LGHDT and CDR2 YNNKEL (reference sequence). This CDR3 contains 13 residues. Trimming left V 2 bases short and J 10 bases short, with 9 bases between. CDR3 nucleotides: TGTGCCAGCAGCCAAACCGTAGACTCACCCCTCCACTTT. As protein: CASSQTVDSPLHF.

The rearrangement uses TRBV19 and TRBJ2-7; TRBD1 agrees at 10 bases. V was pared by 2 bases and J by 2 bases, with 6 bases of the junction left unmatched. Germline CDR1 is LNHDA and CDR2 is SQIVND (reference sequence). This CDR3 is 16 amino acids long. CDR3 coding DNA: TGTGCCAGTAGTATACTCCCGGGACAGGGGACCTACGAGCAGTACTTC. Translation: CASSILPGQGTYEQYF.

The CDR3 is CASSLGTLAGGPDTQYF. CDR3 in DNA: TGCGCCAGCAGCTTGGGGACACTAGCGGGGGGGCCAGATACGCAGTATTTT. The genes are TRBV5-1 and TRBJ2-3; 13 bases line up with TRBD2. The J segment lost 4 bases and the V segment lost 0 bases, leaving 5 bases of the junction unmatched. The CDR3 contains 17 residues. Germline-derived CDR1 and CDR2 are SGHRS and YFSETQ.

The chain uses TRBV4-3 and TRBJ2-1; 8 positions agree with TRBD2. CDR1 LGHNA and CDR2 YSLEER come from the germline V gene. CDR3 length: 19 amino acids. V was pared by 2 bases and J by 4 bases, with 16 bases of the junction left unmatched. The CDR3 loop is CASSQTPFRGGRVYNEQFF. The CDR3 region has the DNA TGCGCCAGCAGCCAAACACCATTTCGGGGGGGGCGAGTATACAATGAGCAGTTCTTC.

V usage is TRBV2 and J usage is TRBJ1-1, with D possibly matching TRBD1 (6 bases). The CDR3 is made up of 15 amino acids. In germline, CDR1 is SNHLY, CDR2 FYNNEI. V lost 0 bases and J 8 bases, leaving 16 bases between the germline ends. CDR3 region: CASSEALGGLEEAFF. CDR3 in DNA: TGTGCCAGCAGTGAAGCGCTTGGGGGGCTCGAAGAAGCTTTCTTT.